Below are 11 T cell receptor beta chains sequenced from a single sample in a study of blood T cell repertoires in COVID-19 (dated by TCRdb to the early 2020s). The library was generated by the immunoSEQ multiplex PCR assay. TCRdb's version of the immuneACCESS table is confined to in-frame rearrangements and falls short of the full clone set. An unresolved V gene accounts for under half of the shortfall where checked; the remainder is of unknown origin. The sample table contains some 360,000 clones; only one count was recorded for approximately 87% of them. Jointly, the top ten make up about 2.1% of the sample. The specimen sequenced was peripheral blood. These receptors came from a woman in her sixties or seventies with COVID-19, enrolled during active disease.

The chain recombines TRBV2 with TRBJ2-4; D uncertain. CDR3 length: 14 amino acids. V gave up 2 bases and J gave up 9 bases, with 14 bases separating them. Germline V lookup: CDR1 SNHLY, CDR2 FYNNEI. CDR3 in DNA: TGTGCCAGCAGTGAATCCCTAGTTCCAGTCATTCAGTACTTC. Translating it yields CASSESLVPVIQYF.

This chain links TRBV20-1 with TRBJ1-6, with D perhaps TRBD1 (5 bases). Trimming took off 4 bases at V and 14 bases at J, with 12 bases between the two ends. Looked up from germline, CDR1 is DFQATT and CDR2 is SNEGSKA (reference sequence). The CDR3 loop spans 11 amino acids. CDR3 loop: CSATDSLSLHF. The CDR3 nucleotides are TGCAGTGCTACTGACAGTCTGTCCCTCCACTTT.

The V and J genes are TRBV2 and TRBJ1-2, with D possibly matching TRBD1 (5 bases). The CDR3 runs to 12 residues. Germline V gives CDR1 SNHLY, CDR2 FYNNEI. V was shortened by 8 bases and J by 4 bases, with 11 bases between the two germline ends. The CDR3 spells CASPQGGYGYTF. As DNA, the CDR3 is TGTGCCAGCCCCCAGGGTGGCTATGGCTACACCTTC. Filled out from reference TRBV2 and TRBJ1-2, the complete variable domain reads EPEVTQTPSHQVTQMGQEVILRCVPISNHLYFYWYRQILGQKVEFLVSFYNNEISEKSEIFDDQFSVERPDGSNFTLKIRSTKLEDSAMYFCASPQGGYGYTFGSGTRLTVV.

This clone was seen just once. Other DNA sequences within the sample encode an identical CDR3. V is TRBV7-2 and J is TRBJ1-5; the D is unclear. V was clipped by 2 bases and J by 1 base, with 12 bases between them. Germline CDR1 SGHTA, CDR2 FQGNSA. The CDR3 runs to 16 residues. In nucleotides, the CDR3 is TGTGCCAGCAGCTTATCGGCGGGAAGGAGCAATCAGCCCCAGCATTTT. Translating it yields CASSLSAGRSNQPQHF.

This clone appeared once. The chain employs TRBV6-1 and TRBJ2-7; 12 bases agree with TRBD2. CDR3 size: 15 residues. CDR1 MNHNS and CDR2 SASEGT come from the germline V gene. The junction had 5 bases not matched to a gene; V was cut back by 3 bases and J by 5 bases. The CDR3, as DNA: TGTGCCAGCAGTGAGAGACTAGCGGGGGAGGACGAGCAGTACTTC. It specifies CASSERLAGEDEQYF.

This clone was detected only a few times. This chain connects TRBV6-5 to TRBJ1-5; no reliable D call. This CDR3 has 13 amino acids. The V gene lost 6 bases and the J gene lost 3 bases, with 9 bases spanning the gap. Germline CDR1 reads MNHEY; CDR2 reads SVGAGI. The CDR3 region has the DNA TGTGCCAGCAGACAGTCTTCCAATCAGCCCCAGCATTTT. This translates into CASRQSSNQPQHF.

CDR3 in amino acids: CASGASGTDTQYF. CDR3 DNA: TGTGCTAGTGGGGCTAGCGGCACAGATACGCAGTATTTT. The rearrangement joins TRBV12-5 to TRBJ2-3; D might be TRBD2 (6 bases). This CDR3 comprises 13 residues. Trimming removed 6 bases from V and 1 base from J, with 8 bases in between. CDR1 and CDR2 from the germline V gene are LGHNT and FRNRAP.

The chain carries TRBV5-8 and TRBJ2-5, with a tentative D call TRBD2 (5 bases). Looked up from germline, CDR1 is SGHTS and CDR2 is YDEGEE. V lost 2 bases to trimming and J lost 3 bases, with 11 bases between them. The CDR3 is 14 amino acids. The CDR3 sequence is CASSLNGLKETQYF. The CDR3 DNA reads TGTGCCAGCAGCTTAAATGGACTGAAAGAGACCCAGTACTTC. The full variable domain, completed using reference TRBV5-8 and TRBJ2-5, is EAGVTQSPTHLIKTRGQQATLRCSPISGHTSVYWYQQALGLGLQFLLWYDEGEERNRGNFPPRFSGRQFPNYSSELNVNALELEDSALYLCASSLNGLKETQYFGPGTRLLVL.

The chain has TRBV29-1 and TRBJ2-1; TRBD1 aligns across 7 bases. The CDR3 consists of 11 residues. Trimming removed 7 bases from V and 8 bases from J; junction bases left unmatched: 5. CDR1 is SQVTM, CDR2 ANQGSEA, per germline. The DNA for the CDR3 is TGCAGCGCACGACAGGGCGATGAGCAGTTCTTC. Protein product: CSARQGDEQFF.

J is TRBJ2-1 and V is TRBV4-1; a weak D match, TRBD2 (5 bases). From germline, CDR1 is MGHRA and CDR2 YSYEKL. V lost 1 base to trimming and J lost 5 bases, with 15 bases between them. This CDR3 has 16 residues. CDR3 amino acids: CASSQGGAAINNEQFF. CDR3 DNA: TGCGCCAGCAGCCAAGGGGGAGCGGCGATCAACAATGAGCAGTTCTTC.

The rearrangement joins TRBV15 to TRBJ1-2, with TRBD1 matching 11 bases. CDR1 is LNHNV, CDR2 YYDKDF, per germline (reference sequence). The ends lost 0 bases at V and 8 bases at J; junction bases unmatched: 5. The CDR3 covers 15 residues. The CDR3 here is CATSRDSRTGGGYTF. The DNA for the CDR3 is TGTGCCACCAGCAGAGATTCTCGGACAGGGGGCGGCTACACCTTC.